Following are 26 T cell receptor beta chains from one sample sequenced in a study of shared clonotypes between healthy human individuals. Clones were read by immunoSEQ multiplex PCR, and TCRdb kept only the in-frame ones, dropping some. The sample records about 2.1 million clones, over 85% being singletons. Naive CD8 populations comprised CD45RO-negative cells positively selected for CCR7, excluding terminally differentiated effector memory CD45RA+ cells. The source material was naive CD8+ T cells from PBMCs. All receptors come from a man younger than 35 in good health. Some clones in this sample may be carry-over from other donors' samples.

V and J are TRBV11-2 and TRBJ1-2, with D maybe TRBD1 (5 bases). In germline, CDR1 is SGHAT, CDR2 FQNNGV. The germline V and J ends were trimmed by 5 bases and 7 bases, with 17 bases remaining between them. The CDR3 length is 14 residues. The CDR3 DNA reads TGTGCCAGCAGCCCAACAGGCTTGGGGCTTGGCTACACCTTC. The encoded protein is CASSPTGLGLGYTF. Full variable domain (remainder filled in from reference TRBV11-2 and TRBJ1-2): EAGVAQSPRYKIIEKRQSVAFWCNPISGHATLYWYQQILGQGPKLLIQFQNNGVVDDSQLPKDRFSAERLKGVDSTLKIQPAKLEDSAVYLCASSPTGLGLGYTFGSGTRLTVV.

The genes are TRBV6-5 and TRBJ1-2, with D possibly matching TRBD1 (6 bases). Trimming pared 0 bases from V and 4 bases from J, leaving 15 bases between. CDR3 length: 16 residues. CDR1 is MNHEY and CDR2 is SVGAGI in the germline V gene. CDR3 sequence (DNA): TGTGCCAGCAGTTACTCGAGGGGGGGGCAGGGCTATGGCTACACCTTC. Translating it yields CASSYSRGGQGYGYTF.

The J gene is TRBJ2-1, the V gene TRBV5-6, with D possibly being TRBD2 (6 bases). Between the trimmed V and J ends, which lost 2 bases and 1 base, there was a span of 7 bases. CDR3 length equals 14 residues. CDR1 and CDR2 (germline): SGHDT, YYEEEE. The CDR3 DNA sequence: TGTGCCAGCAGCTTTGGGACTTCCTACAATGAGCAGTTCTTC. Protein product: CASSFGTSYNEQFF.

Details on this clone: One end of the junction fails to match germline, which may point to a read error. The V gene is TRBV6-1, the J gene TRBJ2-5; D remains ambiguous. The CDR3 sequence is 14 residues long. Germline CDR1 reads MNHNS; CDR2 reads SASEGT. The chain's CDR3 is CASSEFGLQEAQYF. The CDR3 DNA sequence: TGTGCCAGCAGTGAATTCGGGCTGCAAGAGGCCCAGTACTTC.

The chain combines TRBV25-1 with TRBJ1-1, with unresolved D. The V end lost 6 bases, the J end lost 1 base, and 9 bases lay between the germline ends. Per the germline V gene, CDR1 is MGHDK and CDR2 is SYGVNS. CDR3 length equals 13 residues. The CDR3 sequence is CASRATRNTEAFF. The CDR3 DNA sequence: TGTGCCAGCAGGGCTACAAGGAACACTGAAGCTTTCTTT.

The V and J genes are TRBV5-1 and TRBJ2-7; unclear D gene. The CDR3 is 13 residues long. V was pared by 2 bases and J by 7 bases, with 13 bases between. The germline CDR1 and CDR2 sequences are SGHRS and YFSETQ. The CDR3 spells CASSLSYRREQYF. The CDR3 DNA follows: TGCGCCAGCAGCTTATCGTACCGGCGGGAGCAGTACTTC.

The chain couples TRBV29-1 to TRBJ1-2, with 7 bases lining up with TRBD1. Germline trimming cut 0 bases from V and 0 bases from J; bases unmatched to any gene: 13. The CDR3 has 18 amino acids. CDR1 and CDR2 (germline): SQVTM, ANQGSEA. The CDR3 sequence: CSVEDFRDSMTANYGYTF. CDR3 coding DNA: TGCAGCGTTGAAGACTTCAGGGACAGTATGACCGCTAACTATGGCTACACCTTC.

This chain connects TRBV7-9 to TRBJ2-2, with 7 bases that match TRBD1. Germline V gene sequence: CDR1 SEHNR, CDR2 FQNEAQ (reference sequence). This CDR3 has 17 residues. The V gene end was trimmed by 0 bases and the J gene end by 0 bases; junction bases not matched to a gene: 4. The CDR3 spells CASSLAPGTANTGELFF. CDR3 bases: TGTGCCAGCAGCTTAGCGCCCGGGACAGCGAACACCGGGGAGCTGTTTTTT.

The chain couples TRBV6-1 to TRBJ2-7; 9 bases line up with TRBD1. This CDR3 has 15 residues. CDR1 is MNHNS, CDR2 SASEGT, per germline. Unmatched junction bases numbered 10, after V lost 3 bases and J lost 7 bases. CDR3 bases: TGTGCCAGCAGTGATCGCGCGGGACAGGGAGCAGAGCAGTACTTC. Residues: CASSDRAGQGAEQYF.

The chain links TRBV7-9 to TRBJ2-5; unclear D gene. Between the trimmed V and J ends, which lost 11 bases and 5 bases, there was a span of 9 bases. This CDR3 has 10 residues. Germline CDR1 reads SEHNR; CDR2 reads FQNEAQ (reference sequence). This chain's CDR3 is CALSRETQYF. The CDR3 DNA follows: TGTGCCCTTAGTCGGGAGACCCAGTACTTC.

The chain employs TRBV6-5 and TRBJ2-7, with D possibly being TRBD1 (5 bases). V shed 4 bases and J shed 6 bases, with 16 bases lying between them. The CDR3 extends over 14 amino acids. The germline CDR1 and CDR2 sequences are MNHEY and SVGAGI. CDR3 nucleotide sequence: TGTGCCAGCAGTTCGATCAATTCAGGGTCCGAGCAGTACTTC. It encodes CASSSINSGSEQYF.

This clone was detected only a few times. J is TRBJ2-1 and V is TRBV6-1; weak D call: TRBD2 (5 bases). Germline V CDR1 and CDR2: MNHNS, SASEGT. The length of the CDR3 is 12 residues. Trimming stripped 3 bases from V and 12 bases from J, with 12 bases between. CDR3 sequence reads: CASSDTSVWQFF. The CDR3 DNA reads TGTGCCAGCAGTGATACTAGTGTCTGGCAGTTCTTC.

J is TRBJ1-2 and V is TRBV5-4, with D uncertain. Germline V gives CDR1 SGHNT, CDR2 YYREEE (reference sequence). The germline V and J ends were trimmed by 1 base and 4 bases, with 11 bases remaining between them. The CDR3 sequence is 14 residues long. CDR3 coding DNA: TGTGCCAGCAGCTTGCGAGGGTTGGGCTATGGCTACACCTTC. Residues: CASSLRGLGYGYTF.

The chain recombines TRBV5-1 with TRBJ2-7; tentative D call: TRBD2 (6 bases). Trimming stripped 4 bases from V and 3 bases from J, with 29 bases between. CDR3 size: 19 residues. Germline loops: CDR1 SGHRS, CDR2 YFSETQ. CDR3 residues: CASSKDHSRDLANFYEQYF. For the CDR3, the DNA is TGCGCCAGCAGCAAAGATCATTCGCGGGACCTTGCGAACTTCTACGAGCAGTACTTC.

The table lists this clone with a count of one. The chain uses TRBV28 and TRBJ1-2; 11 positions agree with TRBD1. V dropped 8 bases and J dropped 4; count of bases not matched to a gene: 0. This CDR3 region has 12 residues. CDR1 and CDR2 from the germline V gene are MDHEN and SYDVKM. CDR3 residues: CASGQGAYGYTF. In DNA, the CDR3 is TGTGCCAGCGGACAGGGGGCCTATGGCTACACCTTC.

The chain combines TRBV6-5 with TRBJ2-7; 9 nucleotides match TRBD1. CDR3 length equals 14 residues. The ends lost 6 bases at V and 5 bases at J; junction bases unmatched: 8. Germline assignment: CDR1 MNHEY and CDR2 SVGAGI. CDR3 nucleotide sequence: TGTGCCAGCAGCCAGGGACAGGGAGGCAACGAGCAGTACTTC. Its protein is CASSQGQGGNEQYF.

As DNA, the CDR3 is TGTGCCAGCAGCTTGGTTCGCACCTCCTACGAGCAGTACTTC. Translating gives CASSLVRTSYEQYF. The chain couples TRBV5-6 to TRBJ2-7; D unresolved. The CDR3 covers 14 residues. Per the germline V gene, CDR1 is SGHDT and CDR2 is YYEEEE. Trimming shortened V by 0 bases and J by 0 bases, and 7 bases separated the two germline ends. Full variable domain (remainder filled in from reference TRBV5-6 and TRBJ2-7): DAGVTQSPTHLIKTRGQQVTLRCSPKSGHDTVSWYQQALGQGPQFIFQYYEEEERQRGNFPDRFSGHQFPNYSSELNVNALLLGDSALYLCASSLVRTSYEQYFGPGTRLTVT.

V is TRBV11-2 and J is TRBJ2-1; 8 bases are a match to TRBD1. The ends lost 5 bases at V and 3 bases at J; junction bases unmatched: 9. The CDR3 has 16 residues. Germline CDR1 SGHAT, CDR2 FQNNGV. The CDR3 here is CASSPRAGTGYNEQFF. In DNA, the CDR3 is TGTGCCAGCAGCCCTAGGGCGGGGACAGGCTACAATGAGCAGTTCTTC.

This clone was counted a few times. The CDR3 DNA follows: TGTGCCAGCAGGACCTGGGACAGATTCAACTATGGCTACACCTTC. It is translated as CASRTWDRFNYGYTF. The chain employs TRBV6-1 and TRBJ1-2, with 7 bases that match TRBD1. The germline CDR1 and CDR2 sequences are MNHNS and SASEGT. Trimming cost V 6 bases and J 2 bases; bases outside gene matches: 9. The CDR3 is 15 amino acids.

J is TRBJ2-7 and V is TRBV5-4; D uncertain. CDR3 length equals 14 residues. The germline V gene has CDR1 SGHNT and CDR2 YYREEE (reference sequence). Trimming pared 9 bases from V and 4 bases from J, leaving 20 bases between. Here the CDR3 reads CATAFQETLYEQYF. The CDR3 DNA follows: TGTGCCACCGCTTTTCAGGAAACACTGTACGAGCAGTACTTC.

The J gene is TRBJ1-3, the V gene TRBV9; 8 bases line up with TRBD1. The germline V gene encodes CDR1 SGDLS and CDR2 YYNGEE. The V segment lost 4 bases and the J segment 1 base; nucleotides outside the gene matches: 10. The CDR3 loop spans 17 amino acids. CDR3 amino acids: CASSPYSGTGSGNTIYF. The CDR3 DNA sequence: TGTGCCAGCAGCCCATACTCCGGGACAGGATCTGGAAACACCATATATTTT.

For this clone: The identical CDR3 is also encoded by other nucleotide sequences in the sample. The chain links TRBV2 to TRBJ2-7; no definite D call. The germline CDR1 and CDR2 sequences are SNHLY and FYNNEI. V was cut by 4 bases and J by 1 base, with 8 bases left in between. This CDR3 is built from 13 residues. CDR3 in amino acids: CASSGTASYEQYF. The CDR3 DNA reads as TGTGCCAGCAGTGGGACGGCGTCCTACGAGCAGTACTTC.

The CDR3: CASSGRELDNEQFF. In DNA form, the CDR3 reads TGTGCCAGCAGCGGCAGAGAACTAGACAATGAGCAGTTCTTC. The chain links TRBV7-2 to TRBJ2-1, with D possibly matching TRBD2 (5 bases). Deletions cut 5 bases from V and 5 bases from J, with 13 bases between. Germline V gene lookup returns CDR1 SGHTA and CDR2 FQGNSA. This CDR3 contains 14 residues.

The chain has TRBV9 and TRBJ2-7; TRBD2 agrees at 9 bases. Per germline, CDR1 SGDLS and CDR2 YYNGEE. The CDR3 extends over 15 amino acids. With 3 bases clipped from V and 4 bases from J, the junction kept 8 bases outside the gene matches. CDR3 in amino acids: CASSAGASGVYEQYF. For the CDR3, the DNA is TGTGCCAGCAGCGCCGGAGCTAGCGGGGTTTACGAGCAGTACTTC.

This chain uses TRBV30 with TRBJ2-3; D remains unclear. CDR3 size: 14 residues. Trimming pared 3 bases from V and 5 bases from J, leaving 15 bases between. Germline CDR1 GTSNPN, CDR2 SVGIG (reference sequence). CDR3 nucleotides: TGTGCCTGGAGCCCCGGTTCGAGATTAGATACGCAGTATTTT. It is translated as CAWSPGSRLDTQYF.

The V and J genes are TRBV7-2 and TRBJ1-5; a weak D match, TRBD1 (5 bases). Germline V gene data show CDR1 as SGHTA and CDR2 as FQGNSA. The V end lost 3 bases, the J end lost 1 base, and 7 bases lay between the germline ends. This CDR3 contains 14 residues. For the CDR3, the DNA is TGTGCCAGCAGCTTCCGGGACAGCAATCAGCCCCAGCATTTT. Its translation is CASSFRDSNQPQHF.